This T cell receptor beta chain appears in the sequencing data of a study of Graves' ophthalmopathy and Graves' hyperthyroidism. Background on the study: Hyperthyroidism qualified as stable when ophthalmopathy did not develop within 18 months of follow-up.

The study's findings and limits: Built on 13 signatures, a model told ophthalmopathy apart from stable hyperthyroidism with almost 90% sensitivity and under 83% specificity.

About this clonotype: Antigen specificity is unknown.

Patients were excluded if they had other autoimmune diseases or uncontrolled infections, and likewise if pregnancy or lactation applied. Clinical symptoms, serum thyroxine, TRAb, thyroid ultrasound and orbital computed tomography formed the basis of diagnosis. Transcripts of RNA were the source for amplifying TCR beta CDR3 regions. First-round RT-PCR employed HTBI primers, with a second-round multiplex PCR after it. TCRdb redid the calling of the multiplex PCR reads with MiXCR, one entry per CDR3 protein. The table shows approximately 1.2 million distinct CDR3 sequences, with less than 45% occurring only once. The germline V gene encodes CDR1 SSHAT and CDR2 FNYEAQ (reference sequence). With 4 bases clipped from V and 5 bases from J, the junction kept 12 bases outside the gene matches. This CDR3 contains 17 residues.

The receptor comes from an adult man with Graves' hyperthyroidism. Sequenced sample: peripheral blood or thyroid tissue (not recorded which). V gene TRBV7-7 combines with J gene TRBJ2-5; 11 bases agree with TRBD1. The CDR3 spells CASSSTAGTGGSETQYF. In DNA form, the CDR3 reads TGTGCCAGCAGCTCAACAGCCGGGACAGGGGGTTCGGAGACCCAGTACTTC. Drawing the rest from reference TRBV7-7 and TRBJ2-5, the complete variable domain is GAGVSQSPRYKVTKRGQDVTLRCDPISSHATLYWYQQALGQGPEFLTYFNYEAQPDKSGLPSDRFSAERPEGSISTLTIQRTEQRDSAMYRCASSSTAGTGGSETQYFGPGTRLLVL.